The source of this TCR beta chain is a study of regulatory T cells in long-lasting Graves disease. Overall study context: Antithyroid drugs had been taken under 3 months by newly diagnosed Graves' patients. General study points: Newly diagnosed patients shared approximately 1,000 public clonotypes; persistent patients shared a few thousand. Sample size, which was small, may have reduced accuracy.

Time point here: newly diagnosed GD, antithyroid drugs for less than 3 months. TCR sequences were obtained from RNA taken from PBMCs. Per American Thyroid Association guidelines, Graves' disease was diagnosed. Germline values: CDR1 DFQATT, CDR2 SNEGSKA (reference sequence). CDR3 size: 15 residues. The V end was cut by 2 bases, the J end by 5 bases, with 17 bases between. A note on this clonotype: Its target is unknown.

Arm-PCR of CDR3 regions and iRepertoire HTBI primers were used to build TCR beta libraries. Using its own MiXCR run on the multiplex PCR reads, TCRdb lists one record per CDR3 protein. The sample holds 400,000 to 500,000 distinct CDR3 sequences, roughly 15% seen once. The same data also contributed to another study, on T cells in Graves' hyperthyroidism and ophthalmopathy.

The receptor comes from a woman aged 25 to 39 with Graves disease. This chain joins TRBV20-1 and TRBJ2-3; possible D gene TRBD2, 6 bases. Sequences were derived from peripheral blood mononuclear cells (PBMCs), sampled at new diagnosis, from a patient treated with antithyroid drugs. The CDR3 DNA is TGCAGTGCTAGACGGGCCGAAGCGCGGGGAGATACGCAGTATTTT. Its translation: CSARRAEARGDTQYF.